The 19 T cell receptor beta chains listed next were all sequenced from one sample in a study of T cell responses to AZD1222 COVID-19 vaccine. Produced via immunoSEQ multiplex PCR; TCRdb's table is partial and in-frame only. This sample carries over 110,000 clones, about 92% of them seen once, and the ten largest clones take 9% to 15%. Material: peripheral blood, obtained after recovery from COVID-19. All receptors come from an adult who had recovered from COVID-19.

This clone was detected a few times. The chain is built from TRBV29-1 and TRBJ1-1, with a tentative D call TRBD1 (5 bases). Germline values: CDR1 SQVTM, CDR2 ANQGSEA. The V and J ends lost 6 bases and 8 bases respectively, with 10 bases between them. There are 10 residues in the CDR3. DNA of the CDR3: TGCAGCGTGCGAGGGGCCGAAGCTTTCTTT. It yields the protein CSVRGAEAFF.

V and J are TRBV5-1 and TRBJ2-7; 11 bases fit TRBD2. The CDR3 totals 22 residues. J was trimmed by 4 bases and V by 5 bases; bases with no gene match: 29. Germline-derived CDR1 and CDR2 are SGHRS and YFSETQ. The CDR3 region has the DNA TGCGCCAGCAGATCTCATCCCACCCTCGGGACTAGCGGACGAAATGCCCCATACGAGCAGTACTTC. Amino acid sequence: CASRSHPTLGTSGRNAPYEQYF.

V usage is TRBV9 and J usage is TRBJ2-2; D is unresolved. Germline V gene sequence: CDR1 SGDLS, CDR2 YYNGEE. This CDR3 has 15 amino acids. Trimming took 2 bases from V and 1 from J, leaving 9 bases between them. Here the CDR3 reads CASSVVAQNTGELFF. DNA for the CDR3: TGTGCCAGCAGCGTGGTTGCCCAGAACACCGGGGAGCTGTTTTTT.

The J gene is TRBJ2-7, the V gene TRBV6-4; D may correspond to TRBD1 or TRBD2 (6 bases each). The CDR3 covers 14 residues. CDR1 is MRHNA, CDR2 SNTAGT, per germline. The ends were cut back, 6 bases at V and 6 bases at J, with 18 bases in the middle. The CDR3: CASSLNGGRSEQYF. The CDR3 nucleotides are TGTGCCAGCAGCTTAAATGGGGGGCGAAGCGAGCAGTACTTC.

The gene calls are TRBV18 and TRBJ2-7; perhaps TRBD1 as D (5 bases). This CDR3 spans 13 amino acids. Between the trimmed V and J ends, which lost 4 bases and 4 bases, there was a span of 11 bases. Germline V gene data show CDR1 as KGHSH and CDR2 as LQKENI. The chain's CDR3 is CASSRSDKYEQYF. Written as DNA, the CDR3 is TGTGCCAGCTCACGATCGGACAAGTACGAGCAGTACTTC.

The chain recombines TRBV5-6 with TRBJ1-5; D not certain. Trimming removed 1 base from V and 2 bases from J, with 16 bases in between. In germline, CDR1 is SGHDT, CDR2 YYEEEE. The CDR3 spans 17 residues. CDR3 coding DNA: TGTGCCAGCAGCTTGCGTTCGTGGGGTAGTGGCAATCAGCCCCAGCATTTT. Amino acids: CASSLRSWGSGNQPQHF.

The rearrangement links TRBV7-2 to TRBJ2-1, with D possibly TRBD2 on 6 matching bases. The CDR3 spans 16 residues. V was cut by 4 bases and J by 13 bases, with 26 bases left in between. Germline CDR1 is SGHTA and CDR2 is FQGNSA. The CDR3 DNA follows: TGTGCCAGCAGCTCCCTAGGAGGGCCAGGACTGATTCAACAGTTCTTC. It is translated as CASSSLGGPGLIQQFF.

This rearrangement joins TRBV28 to TRBJ1-4, with D possibly being TRBD1 (6 bases). This CDR3 is built from 16 residues. CDR1 MDHEN and CDR2 SYDVKM come from the germline V gene. The V gene lost 5 bases and the J gene lost 8 bases, with 21 bases spanning the gap. CDR3 protein: CASSQWGAGRGEKLFF. CDR3 nucleotide sequence: TGTGCCAGCAGTCAATGGGGGGCGGGGCGCGGGGAAAAACTGTTTTTT.

This chain joins TRBV5-1 and TRBJ2-7, with TRBD2 matching 8 bases. Germline V gene lookup returns CDR1 SGHRS and CDR2 YFSETQ. The CDR3 loop spans 15 amino acids. Trimming at V came to 4 bases and at J to 6 bases, leaving 12 bases not matched to a gene. CDR3 residues: CASSLGRADGGEQYF. In DNA form, the CDR3 reads TGCGCCAGCAGCCTCGGGAGGGCCGATGGAGGCGAGCAGTACTTC. The entire variable domain, with the rest obtained from reference TRBV5-1 and TRBJ2-7, is as follows: KAGVTQTPRYLIKTRGQQVTLSCSPISGHRSVSWYQQTPGQGLQFLFEYFSETQRNKGNFPGRFSGRQFSNSRSEMNVSTLELGDSALYLCASSLGRADGGEQYFGPGTRLTVT.

CDR3 loop: CASCSLGLYNEQFF. CDR3 in DNA: TGTGCCAGCTGCTCCTTGGGGCTCTACAATGAGCAGTTCTTC. The gene calls are TRBV27 and TRBJ2-1; a possible D gene is TRBD1 (5 bases). The CDR3 loop spans 14 amino acids. In germline, CDR1 is MNHEY, CDR2 SMNVEV (reference sequence). Trimming stripped 8 bases from V and 3 bases from J, with 14 bases between.

The CDR3 protein is CACRSASTDTQYF. In nucleotides, the CDR3 is TGTGCCTGTCGGTCGGCTAGCACAGATACGCAGTATTTT. The chain recombines TRBV30 with TRBJ2-3; D gene uncertain. CDR1 GTSNPN and CDR2 SVGIG come from the germline V gene (reference sequence). The CDR3 extends over 13 amino acids. With 6 bases removed from V and 0 bases from J, the gap between germline ends came to 10 bases.

This rearrangement joins TRBV5-5 to TRBJ1-6, with D uncertain. The CDR3 totals 13 residues. Germline assignment: CDR1 SGHKS and CDR2 YYEKEE (reference sequence). The V end was cut by 4 bases, the J end by 14 bases, with 16 bases between. The CDR3 DNA sequence: TGTGCCAGCAGCCCGCTAGGAAGGTGGACCCTCCACTTT. It yields the protein CASSPLGRWTLHF.

The gene calls are TRBV9 and TRBJ2-3, with D maybe TRBD1 (5 bases). Per germline, CDR1 SGDLS and CDR2 YYNGEE. The CDR3 sequence is 14 residues long. Trimming cost V 8 bases and J 2 bases, with 15 bases left between them. In DNA form, the CDR3 reads TGTGCCAGTTCATCAAGGACAAACACAGATACGCAGTATTTT. Translation: CASSSRTNTDTQYF.

The rearrangement uses TRBV18 and TRBJ2-2, with 8 positions matching TRBD2. The trim removed 1 base at V and 4 bases at J, leaving 8 bases unmatched. The CDR3 sequence is 17 residues long. CDR1 and CDR2 from the germline V gene are KGHSH and LQKENI. CDR3 region: CASSPLPGTSGTGELFF. The CDR3 DNA sequence: TGTGCCAGCTCACCACTTCCAGGGACTAGTGGCACCGGGGAGCTGTTTTTT.

CDR3 bases: TGCGCCAGCAAACCGGGACTAGCGCACGGGGAGACCCAGTACTTC. Translated, it gives CASKPGLAHGETQYF. The chain couples TRBV10-2 to TRBJ2-5, with TRBD2 identical over 10 bases. The V segment lost 7 bases and the J segment 5 bases; nucleotides outside the gene matches: 10. This CDR3 is built from 15 residues. The V gene's germline CDR1 is WSHSY and CDR2 SAAADI.

V is TRBV7-9 and J is TRBJ2-2; 8 nucleotides agree with TRBD2. CDR3 size: 19 residues. J gave up 1 base and V 6 bases, and 16 bases lay outside the gene matches. Germline V lookup: CDR1 SEHNR, CDR2 FQNEAQ (reference sequence). In DNA form, the CDR3 reads TGTGCCAGCAGGCAAGGCTTAGCGGGATCAGCGTTGAACACCGGGGAGCTGTTTTTT. This translates into CASRQGLAGSALNTGELFF.

This clone was counted once. This sequence joins TRBV9 and TRBJ2-5; either TRBD1 or TRBD2 may supply D (5 bases each). CDR1 is SGDLS and CDR2 is YYNGEE in the germline V gene. V shed 0 bases and J shed 2 bases, with 11 bases lying between them. The CDR3 is 15 amino acids. Written as DNA, the CDR3 is TGTGCCAGCAGCGTAGACGAGGGGTTTCAAGAGACCCAGTACTTC. Translated: CASSVDEGFQETQYF.

The V call is TRBV3-1 (or the pseudogene TRBV3-2), the J call TRBJ2-4; possible D gene TRBD2, 5 bases. V gave up 7 bases and J gave up 6 bases, with 16 bases separating them. Germline V CDR1 and CDR2: LGHDT, YNNKEL (reference sequence). This CDR3 region has 14 residues. In DNA, the CDR3 is TGTGCCAGCACTTCAGACACCGGGGTAAACATTCAGTACTTC. Residues: CASTSDTGVNIQYF.

As regards this clone: Relative to the germline gene, one junction end is altered; a read error may explain this. The rearrangement links TRBV2 to TRBJ1-6; TRBD1 aligns across 8 bases. This CDR3 has 14 residues. Germline values: CDR1 SNHLY, CDR2 FYNNEI. The CDR3 here is CASREAGGNSPLHF. The CDR3 nucleotides are TGTGCCAGCAGAGAAGCAGGGGGCAATTCACCCCTCCACTTT. Full variable domain (missing parts from reference TRBV2 and TRBJ1-6): EPEVTQTPSHQVTQMGQEVILRCVPISNHLYFYWYRQILGQKVEFLVSFYNNEISEKSEIFDDQFSVERPDGSNFTLKIRSTKLEDSAMYFCASREAGGNSPLHFGNGTRLTVT.